One sample yielded the 31 T cell receptor beta chains listed below, sequenced in a study of blood T cells in healthy people across ages. A second PCR, run for about 7 to 12 cycles, used a sample-barcoded 5' primer plus a J-beta primer mix. Via MiXCR, TCRdb re-called the 5' RACE reads, giving one row per CDR3 protein. The data contain 660,000 or so distinct CDR3 sequences, 58% of them seen just once; the ten biggest clones take up 30% to 40%. The sequenced sample consisted of blood. These receptor sequences come from a man in his 60s in good health.

Turning to this clonotype: One junction end does not reproduce the germline sequence, and a read error may be involved. The genes are TRBV12-3 or TRBV12-4 and TRBJ2-1; 10 bases align to TRBD2. The CDR3 spans 13 residues. CDR3 residues: CASNRASGGERFF. In nucleotides, the CDR3 is TGTGCCAGCAATCGGGCTAGCGGGGGAGAGCGGTTCTTC.

The J gene is TRBJ1-3, the V gene TRBV2; D is unresolved. V gave up 7 bases and J gave up 0 bases, with 7 bases separating them. This CDR3 is 13 amino acids long. Germline V CDR1 and CDR2: SNHLY, FYNNEI. In DNA, the CDR3 is TGTGCCAGCACCTTCAGCTCTGGAAACACCATATATTTT. Protein: CASTFSSGNTIYF.

The rearrangement joins TRBV12-3 or TRBV12-4 to TRBJ2-2; weak D call: TRBD1 (6 bases). V lost 7 bases and J 7 bases, leaving 16 bases between the germline ends. The CDR3 extends over 14 amino acids. The CDR3 DNA is TGTGCCAGCACCTCAACAGGGTTTGACGGGGAGCTGTTTTTT. Protein product: CASTSTGFDGELFF.

The rearrangement joins TRBV5-6 to TRBJ2-7; 11 bases fit TRBD2. Germline CDR1 reads SGHDT; CDR2 reads YYEEEE. The junction had 10 bases not matched to a gene; V was cut back by 3 bases and J by 2 bases. CDR3 size: 17 residues. The CDR3 is CASSSGLTSGAPYEQYF. For the CDR3, the DNA is TGTGCCAGCAGCTCGGGACTGACTAGCGGGGCCCCCTACGAGCAGTACTTC.

The chain has TRBV19 and TRBJ2-4; TRBD1 might be the D (6 bases). There are 20 residues in the CDR3. The germline V and J ends were trimmed by 5 bases and 0 bases, with 26 bases remaining between them. The germline CDR1 and CDR2 sequences are LNHDA and SQIVND (reference sequence). The CDR3 DNA is TGTGCCAGTAGTGCTAAAGTCAGGGGCAGTGACCTAATAGCCAAAAACATTCAGTACTTC. Its protein product is CASSAKVRGSDLIAKNIQYF.

The J gene is TRBJ1-1, the V gene TRBV20-1, with D perhaps matching TRBD1 (6 bases). Germline loops: CDR1 DFQATT, CDR2 SNEGSKA (reference sequence). The V and J ends lost 6 bases and 0 bases respectively, with 8 bases between them. The CDR3 runs 12 residues. DNA for the CDR3: TGCAGTGCCCCAGGGGTGAACACTGAAGCTTTCTTT. As protein: CSAPGVNTEAFF.

V and J are TRBV12-3 or TRBV12-4 and TRBJ1-5, with D perhaps TRBD1 (6 bases). Trimming took off 4 bases at V and 5 bases at J, with 9 bases between the two ends. This CDR3 has 13 amino acids. The CDR3 is CASSYHRDQPQHF. Written as DNA, the CDR3 is TGTGCCAGCAGTTATCACAGGGATCAGCCCCAGCATTTT.

This CDR3 reads CATSNAGTDTQYF. DNA of the CDR3: TGTGCCACATCCAACGCCGGCACAGATACGCAGTATTTT. V is TRBV12-3 or TRBV12-4 and J is TRBJ2-3, with D uncertain. The CDR3 has 13 residues. V was clipped by 10 bases and J by 1 base, with 12 bases between them.

The J gene is TRBJ2-1, the V gene TRBV10-3, with TRBD2 matching over 13 bases. Germline lookup yields CDR1 ENHRY and CDR2 SYGVKD. The CDR3 is 18 residues long. V gave up 0 bases and J gave up 5 bases; unmatched junction bases: 7. CDR3 in amino acids: CAISESRSTSGGNNEQFF. The CDR3 DNA reads as TGTGCCATCAGTGAGTCTAGATCGACTAGCGGGGGGAACAATGAGCAGTTCTTC.

The V gene is TRBV4-1, the J gene TRBJ2-3; TRBD2 might be the D (5 bases). The length of the CDR3 is 17 residues. V lost 0 bases, J lost 0 bases, and 13 bases lay in between. Germline loops: CDR1 MGHRA, CDR2 YSYEKL. This chain's CDR3 is CASSQDIGGPSTDTQYF. The CDR3 DNA reads TGCGCCAGCAGCCAAGATATTGGCGGGCCGAGCACAGATACGCAGTATTTT.

This clonotype has only a few counts. The chain is built from TRBV29-1 and TRBJ1-1, with D possibly being TRBD1 (6 bases). CDR3 size: 11 residues. Germline CDR1 and CDR2: SQVTM and ANQGSEA. Trimming took 6 bases from V and 6 from J, leaving 11 bases between them. DNA of the CDR3: TGCAGCGTCCAACAGGGCGCTGAAGCTTTCTTT. It codes for CSVQQGAEAFF.

This clonotype occurred once. The J gene is TRBJ2-1, the V gene TRBV20-1; no clear D gene. The CDR3 contains 11 residues. V was shortened by 3 bases and J by 8 bases, with 8 bases between the two germline ends. From germline, CDR1 is DFQATT and CDR2 SNEGSKA (reference sequence). The CDR3 coding sequence is TGCAGTGCTAGTTCGAGCTATGAGCAGTTCTTC. Translating gives CSASSSYEQFF.

The chain is built from TRBV5-1 and TRBJ1-2; TRBD1 might be the D (6 bases). The CDR3 consists of 14 residues. Trimming took off 4 bases at V and 3 bases at J, with 13 bases between the two ends. From germline, CDR1 is SGHRS and CDR2 YFSETQ. The DNA of the CDR3 is TGCGCCAGCAGCCTCTGGGGGGGCGACTATGGCTACACCTTC. Translating it yields CASSLWGGDYGYTF.

This clonotype was found a few times. V usage is TRBV20-1 and J usage is TRBJ2-5; D is tentatively TRBD1 or TRBD2 (7 bases each). The ends were cut back, 6 bases at V and 5 bases at J, with 13 bases in the middle. CDR1 and CDR2 from the germline V gene are DFQATT and SNEGSKA (reference sequence). The CDR3 has 12 amino acids. DNA of the CDR3: TGCAGTGCCCCAGGGGGGGGCGAGACCCAGTACTTC. It translates to CSAPGGGETQYF.

V gene TRBV12-3 or TRBV12-4 combines with J gene TRBJ1-2; TRBD1 agrees at 7 bases. The CDR3 totals 11 residues. The J segment lost 8 bases and the V segment lost 8 bases, leaving 5 bases of the junction unmatched. The CDR3 DNA follows: TGTGCCAGCGGACAGGTTTTGGGCTACACCTTC. Its protein is CASGQVLGYTF.

The chain uses TRBV6-2 or TRBV6-3 and TRBJ2-1; D is possibly TRBD2 (5 bases). This CDR3 comprises 13 residues. Germline-derived CDR1 and CDR2 are MNHEY and SVGEGT. The V and J ends lost 7 bases and 4 bases respectively, with 11 bases between them. CDR3 DNA sequence: TGTGCCAGCAATGTCGGGGAATACAATGAGCAGTTCTTC. Translated, it gives CASNVGEYNEQFF.

The chain is built from TRBV12-3 or TRBV12-4 and TRBJ2-5; D gene ambiguous. Trimming shortened V by 6 bases and J by 5 bases, and 10 bases separated the two germline ends. This CDR3 has 12 amino acids. The DNA for the CDR3 is TGTGCCAGCAGAGCCCGGTCGGAGACCCAGTACTTC. Its translation is CASRARSETQYF.

This clonotype was counted ten times or more. The chain couples TRBV5-1 to TRBJ1-4; D perhaps matches TRBD1 (6 bases). Trimming cost V 1 base and J 7 bases, with 20 bases left between them. CDR1 and CDR2 from the germline V gene are SGHRS and YFSETQ. The CDR3 loop spans 17 amino acids. CDR3 sequence (DNA): TGCGCCAGCAGCTTGACGACAGGAACCACCGGGGGTGAAAAACTGTTTTTT. It codes for CASSLTTGTTGGEKLFF.

This clonotype came up many times. The genes are TRBV4-3 and TRBJ2-5; TRBD1 agrees at 8 bases. V gave up 3 bases and J gave up 4 bases; unmatched junction bases: 19. Germline V gives CDR1 LGHNA, CDR2 YSLEER. The CDR3 length is 19 residues. In DNA, the CDR3 is TGCGCCAGCAGCCACTCCTCCTCTCGGCAGGGGGCACCGTCAGAGACCCAGTACTTC. This sequence encodes CASSHSSSRQGAPSETQYF.

This clonotype was recorded a few times. The J gene is TRBJ1-1, the V gene TRBV5-1; a possible D gene is TRBD1 (5 bases). CDR1 and CDR2 (germline): SGHRS, YFSETQ. V lost 5 bases and J lost 3, with 8 bases in between. The CDR3 contains 12 residues. CDR3 coding DNA: TGCGCCAGCAGAGTGGGGGACACTGAAGCTTTCTTT. This sequence encodes CASRVGDTEAFF.

The chain has TRBV29-1 and TRBJ2-3; D is perhaps TRBD2 (6 bases). Germline V lookup: CDR1 SQVTM, CDR2 ANQGSEA. V was trimmed by 6 bases and J by 0 bases, leaving 10 bases between them. The CDR3 is made up of 13 amino acids. The CDR3 protein is CSVGGSSTDTQYF. Written as DNA, the CDR3 is TGCAGCGTAGGAGGGTCTAGCACAGATACGCAGTATTTT.

The rearrangement uses TRBV7-9 and TRBJ1-1; 10 bases fit TRBD1. CDR3 length: 16 residues. Germline trimming cut 5 bases from V and 7 bases from J; bases unmatched to any gene: 13. Looked up from germline, CDR1 is SEHNR and CDR2 is FQNEAQ (reference sequence). The CDR3 region has the DNA TGTGCCAGCAGCCCAAATCCGGGACAGGGGTTTCATGAAGCTTTCTTT. It specifies CASSPNPGQGFHEAFF. Combining the CDR3 with reference TRBV7-9 and TRBJ1-1 gives the whole variable domain DTGVSQNPRHKITKRGQNVTFRCDPISEHNRLYWYRQTLGQGPEFLTYFQNEAQLEKSRLLSDRFSAERPKGSFSTLEIQRTEQGDSAMYLCASSPNPGQGFHEAFFGQGTRLTVV.

The chain combines TRBV12-3 or TRBV12-4 with TRBJ2-3; D is uncertain. V shed 3 bases and J shed 5 bases, with 15 bases lying between them. The CDR3 covers 15 residues. The CDR3 loop is CASSLEGQLVDTQYF. The CDR3 bases are TGTGCCAGCAGTTTGGAAGGCCAACTGGTAGATACGCAGTATTTT.

This clonotype was recorded a few times. The chain uses TRBV20-1 and TRBJ2-5; perhaps D is TRBD1 or TRBD2 (6 bases each). CDR1 and CDR2 from the germline V gene are DFQATT and SNEGSKA (reference sequence). The V and J ends lost 4 bases and 1 base respectively, with 13 bases between them. This CDR3 region has 14 residues. The CDR3 loop reads CSAKGDWGQETQYF. The CDR3 DNA reads TGCAGTGCTAAGGGGGACTGGGGCCAAGAGACCCAGTACTTC.

The sample holds a few counts of this clonotype. V gene TRBV10-3 combines with J gene TRBJ2-1, with D possibly matching TRBD2 (7 bases). Between the trimmed V and J ends, which lost 3 bases and 6 bases, there was a span of 12 bases. Germline CDR1 reads ENHRY; CDR2 reads SYGVKD. CDR3 length equals 14 residues. This chain's CDR3 is CAISDAAGANEQFF. CDR3 in DNA: TGTGCCATCAGTGACGCGGCGGGGGCCAATGAGCAGTTCTTC.

Ten or more counts support this clonotype. The chain uses TRBV7-9 and TRBJ2-7; 7 bases are a match to TRBD2. V lost 1 base, J lost 1 base, and 4 bases stayed unmatched. The CDR3 extends over 15 amino acids. Germline values: CDR1 SEHNR, CDR2 FQNEAQ (reference sequence). CDR3 sequence reads: CASSLVVGGSYEQYF. CDR3 sequence (DNA): TGTGCCAGCAGCTTAGTAGTGGGGGGGTCCTACGAGCAGTACTTC.

This chain links TRBV4-2 with TRBJ1-6; D is unclear. The CDR3 totals 19 residues. The germline V and J ends were trimmed by 4 bases and 1 base, with 20 bases remaining between them. Germline values: CDR1 LGHNA, CDR2 YNFKEQ. The CDR3 region is CASSRDPAGSYSYNSPLHF. CDR3 coding DNA: TGTGCCAGCAGCCGCGACCCCGCGGGATCATATTCCTATAATTCACCCCTCCACTTT.

The chain employs TRBV12-3 or TRBV12-4 and TRBJ2-1; 10 positions agree with TRBD2. The CDR3 has 14 amino acids. V lost 8 bases, J lost 2 bases, and 3 bases stayed unmatched. CDR3 sequence: CASVSGGPYNEQFF. CDR3 bases: TGTGCCAGCGTTAGCGGGGGGCCCTACAATGAGCAGTTCTTC.

V usage is TRBV20-1 and J usage is TRBJ2-6; D remains ambiguous. Trimming cost V 6 bases and J 4 bases, with 7 bases left between them. The CDR3 extends over 12 amino acids. Germline V gene sequence: CDR1 DFQATT, CDR2 SNEGSKA (reference sequence). As DNA, the CDR3 is TGCAGTGCGGCCCCAGGGGCCAACGTCCTGACTTTC. Residues: CSAAPGANVLTF.

This clonotype appeared a few times. V and J are TRBV12-3 or TRBV12-4 and TRBJ1-2, with a possible D match to TRBD1 (5 bases). Trimming left V 4 bases short and J 1 base short, with 10 bases between. This CDR3 region has 14 residues. The CDR3 DNA follows: TGTGCCAGCAGTTCGCCAGGGAGTAACTATGGCTACACCTTC. It is translated as CASSSPGSNYGYTF.

This chain links TRBV7-2 with TRBJ2-3, with TRBD2 matching over 11 bases. V dropped 1 base and J dropped 4; count of bases not matched to a gene: 7. The CDR3 covers 17 residues. Germline loops: CDR1 SGHTA, CDR2 FQGNSA. In DNA form, the CDR3 reads TGTGCCAGCAGCTTAGTAGGACTAGCGGGTTTCGCAGATACGCAGTATTTT. Its protein is CASSLVGLAGFADTQYF.